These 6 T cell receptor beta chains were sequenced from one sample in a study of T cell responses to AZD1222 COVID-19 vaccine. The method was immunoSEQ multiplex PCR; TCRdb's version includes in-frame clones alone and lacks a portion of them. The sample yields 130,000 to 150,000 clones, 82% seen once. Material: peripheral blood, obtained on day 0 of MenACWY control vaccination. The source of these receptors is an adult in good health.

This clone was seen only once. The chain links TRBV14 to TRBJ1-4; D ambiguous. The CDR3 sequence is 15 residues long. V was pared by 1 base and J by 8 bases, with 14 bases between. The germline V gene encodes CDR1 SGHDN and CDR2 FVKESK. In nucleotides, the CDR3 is TGTGCCAGCAGCCAAGGGTCTCAAAGGAGGGAAAAACTGTTTTTT. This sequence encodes CASSQGSQRREKLFF.

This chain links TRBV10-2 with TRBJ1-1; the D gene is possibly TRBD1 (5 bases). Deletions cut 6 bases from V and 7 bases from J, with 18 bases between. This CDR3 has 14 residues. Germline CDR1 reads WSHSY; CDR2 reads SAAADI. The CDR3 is CASSQQAEAGEAFF. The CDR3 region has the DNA TGCGCCAGCAGCCAACAGGCCGAGGCGGGTGAAGCTTTCTTT.

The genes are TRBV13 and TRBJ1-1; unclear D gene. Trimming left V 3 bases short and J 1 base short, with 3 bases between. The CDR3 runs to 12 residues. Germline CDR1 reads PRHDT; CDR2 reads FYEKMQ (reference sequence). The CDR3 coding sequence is TGTGCCAGCAGCTTTCCGAACACTGAAGCTTTCTTT. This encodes CASSFPNTEAFF.

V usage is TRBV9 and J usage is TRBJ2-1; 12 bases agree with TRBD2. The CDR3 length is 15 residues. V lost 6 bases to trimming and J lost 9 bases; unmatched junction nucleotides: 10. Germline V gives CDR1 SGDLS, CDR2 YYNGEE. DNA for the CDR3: TGTGCCAGCACCCAAGGAACTAGCGGGGGGCCTGAGCAGTTCTTC. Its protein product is CASTQGTSGGPEQFF.

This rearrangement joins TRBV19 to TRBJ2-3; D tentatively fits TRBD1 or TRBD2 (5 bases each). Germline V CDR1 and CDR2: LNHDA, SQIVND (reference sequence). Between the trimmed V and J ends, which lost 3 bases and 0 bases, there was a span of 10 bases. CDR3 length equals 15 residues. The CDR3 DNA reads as TGTGCCAGTAGTATGGGGGACGTTAGCACAGATACGCAGTATTTT. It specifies CASSMGDVSTDTQYF.

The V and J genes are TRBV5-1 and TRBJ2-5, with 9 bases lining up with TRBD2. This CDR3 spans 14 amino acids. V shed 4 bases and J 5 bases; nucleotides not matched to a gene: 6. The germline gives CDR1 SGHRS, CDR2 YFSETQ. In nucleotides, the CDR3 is TGCGCCAGCAGCGCCAGGACTAGCGTTGAGACCCAGTACTTC. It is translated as CASSARTSVETQYF.